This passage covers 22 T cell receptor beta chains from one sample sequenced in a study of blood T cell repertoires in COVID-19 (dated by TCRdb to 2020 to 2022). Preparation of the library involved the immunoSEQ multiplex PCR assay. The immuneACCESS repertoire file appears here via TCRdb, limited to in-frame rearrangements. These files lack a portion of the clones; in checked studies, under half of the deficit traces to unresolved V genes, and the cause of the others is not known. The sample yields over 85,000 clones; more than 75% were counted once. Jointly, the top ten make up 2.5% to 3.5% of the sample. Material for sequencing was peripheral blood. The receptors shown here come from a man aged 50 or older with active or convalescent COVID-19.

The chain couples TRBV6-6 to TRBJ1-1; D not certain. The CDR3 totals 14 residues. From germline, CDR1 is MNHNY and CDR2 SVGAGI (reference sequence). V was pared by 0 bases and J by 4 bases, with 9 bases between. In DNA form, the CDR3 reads TGTGCCAGCAGTTACTCGATGAGGATCACTGAAGCTTTCTTT. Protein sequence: CASSYSMRITEAFF.

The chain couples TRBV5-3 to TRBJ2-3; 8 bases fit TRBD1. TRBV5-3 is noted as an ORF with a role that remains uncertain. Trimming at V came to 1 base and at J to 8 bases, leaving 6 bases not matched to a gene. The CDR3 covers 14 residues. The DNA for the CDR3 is TGTGCCAGAAGCTTGAAAAGAGGACAGGGTACGCAGTATTTT. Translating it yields CARSLKRGQGTQYF.

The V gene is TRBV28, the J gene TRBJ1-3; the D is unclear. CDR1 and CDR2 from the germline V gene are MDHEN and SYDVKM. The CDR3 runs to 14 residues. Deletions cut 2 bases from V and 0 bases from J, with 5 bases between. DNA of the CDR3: TGTGCCAGCAGTTTACAGAACTCTGGAAACACCATATATTTT. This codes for CASSLQNSGNTIYF.

The chain's CDR3 is CASSFRGAELFF. The CDR3 DNA reads TGTGCCAGCAGTTTTCGGGGGGCTGAACTGTTTTTT. The gene calls are TRBV12-3 or TRBV12-4 and TRBJ1-4, with D maybe TRBD1 (6 bases). The V and J ends lost 3 bases and 12 bases respectively, with 11 bases between them. The CDR3 covers 12 residues.

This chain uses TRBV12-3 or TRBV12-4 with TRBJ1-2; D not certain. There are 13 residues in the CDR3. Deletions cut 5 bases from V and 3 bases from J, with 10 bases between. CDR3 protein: CASSLDGDYGYTF. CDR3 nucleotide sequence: TGTGCCAGCAGTCTCGACGGAGACTATGGCTACACCTTC.

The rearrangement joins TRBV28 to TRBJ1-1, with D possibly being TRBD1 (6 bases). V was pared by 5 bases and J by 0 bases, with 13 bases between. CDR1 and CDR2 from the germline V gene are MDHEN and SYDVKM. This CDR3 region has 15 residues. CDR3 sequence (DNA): TGTGCCAGCAGTCCCAACAGGGCCTTGAACACTGAAGCTTTCTTT. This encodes CASSPNRALNTEAFF. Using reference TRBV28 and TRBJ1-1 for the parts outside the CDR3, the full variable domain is DVKVTQSSRYLVKRTGEKVFLECVQDMDHENMFWYRQDPGLGLRLIYFSYDVKMKEKGDIPEGYSVSREKKERFSLILESASTNQTSMYLCASSPNRALNTEAFFGQGTRLTVV.

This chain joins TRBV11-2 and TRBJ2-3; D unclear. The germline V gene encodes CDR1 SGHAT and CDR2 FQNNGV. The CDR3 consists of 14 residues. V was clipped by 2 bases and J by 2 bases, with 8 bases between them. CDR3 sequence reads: CASSLMSSTDTQYF. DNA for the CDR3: TGTGCCAGCAGCTTAATGTCCTCCACAGATACGCAGTATTTT.

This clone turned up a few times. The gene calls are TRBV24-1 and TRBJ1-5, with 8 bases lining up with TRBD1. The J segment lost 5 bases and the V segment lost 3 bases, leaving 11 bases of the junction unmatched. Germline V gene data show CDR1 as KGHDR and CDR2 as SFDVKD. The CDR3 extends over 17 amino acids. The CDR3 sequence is CATSDGQGGFKHQPQHF. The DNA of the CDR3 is TGTGCCACCAGTGATGGACAGGGCGGTTTCAAGCATCAGCCCCAGCATTTT.

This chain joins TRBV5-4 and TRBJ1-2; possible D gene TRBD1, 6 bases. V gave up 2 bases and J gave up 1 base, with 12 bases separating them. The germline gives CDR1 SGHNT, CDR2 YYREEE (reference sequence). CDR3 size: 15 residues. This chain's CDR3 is CASSFPGEDNYGYTF. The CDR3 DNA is TGTGCCAGCAGCTTCCCAGGGGAAGATAACTATGGCTACACCTTC.

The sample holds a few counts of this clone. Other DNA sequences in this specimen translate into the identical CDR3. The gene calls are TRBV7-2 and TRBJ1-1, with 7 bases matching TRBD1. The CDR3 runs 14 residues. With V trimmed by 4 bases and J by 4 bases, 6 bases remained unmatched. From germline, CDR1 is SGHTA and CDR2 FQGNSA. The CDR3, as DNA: TGTGCCAGCAGCTCGAGACAGGGCGGCACTGAAGCTTTCTTT. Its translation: CASSSRQGGTEAFF. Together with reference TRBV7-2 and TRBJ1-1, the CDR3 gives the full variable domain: GAGVSQSPSNKVTEKGKDVELRCDPISGHTALYWYRQSLGQGLEFLIYFQGNSAPDKSGLPSDRFSAERTGGSVSTLTIQRTQQEDSAVYLCASSSRQGGTEAFFGQGTRLTVV.

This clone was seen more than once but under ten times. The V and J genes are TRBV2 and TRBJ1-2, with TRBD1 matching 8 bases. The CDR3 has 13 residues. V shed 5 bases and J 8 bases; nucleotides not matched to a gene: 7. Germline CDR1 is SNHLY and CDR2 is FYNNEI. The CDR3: CASSRTGIEGYTF. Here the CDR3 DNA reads TGTGCCAGCAGTAGGACAGGGATTGAAGGCTACACCTTC.

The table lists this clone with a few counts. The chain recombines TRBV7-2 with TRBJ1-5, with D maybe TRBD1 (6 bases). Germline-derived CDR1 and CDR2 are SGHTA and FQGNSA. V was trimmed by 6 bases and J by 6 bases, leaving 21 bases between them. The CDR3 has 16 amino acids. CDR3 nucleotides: TGTGCCAGCAGTTACGGGACAATTGGATTCGGTCAGCCCCAGCATTTT. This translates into CASSYGTIGFGQPQHF.

The CDR3 spells CASSVAGGIRETQYF. The CDR3 region has the DNA TGTGCCAGCAGCGTAGCGGGAGGGATCCGGGAGACCCAGTACTTC. The chain links TRBV9 to TRBJ2-5; 8 bases agree with TRBD2. Germline CDR1 and CDR2: SGDLS and YYNGEE. V shed 0 bases, J shed 5 bases, and the junction held 6 bases outside the gene matches. This CDR3 comprises 15 residues.

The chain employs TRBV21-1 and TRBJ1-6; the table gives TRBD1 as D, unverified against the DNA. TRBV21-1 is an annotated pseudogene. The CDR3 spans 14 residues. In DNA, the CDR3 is TGTGCCAGCAGCAGGGGACAGGGCGGGTCACCCCTCCACTTT. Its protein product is CASSRGQGGSPLHF.

The CDR3 DNA is TGTGCCAGTAAAGACAGCCATGAGAGAACCACAGATACGCAGTATTTT. Protein sequence: CASKDSHERTTDTQYF. The chain is built from TRBV19 and TRBJ2-3, with D possibly TRBD1 on 5 matching bases. Germline-derived CDR1 and CDR2 are LNHDA and SQIVND (reference sequence). The CDR3 spans 16 residues. Between the trimmed V and J ends, which lost 7 bases and 2 bases, there was a span of 19 bases.

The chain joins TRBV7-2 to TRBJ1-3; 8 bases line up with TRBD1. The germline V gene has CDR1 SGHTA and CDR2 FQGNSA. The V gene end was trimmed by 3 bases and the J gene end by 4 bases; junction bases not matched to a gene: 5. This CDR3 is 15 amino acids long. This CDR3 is CASSFGQGRGNTIYF. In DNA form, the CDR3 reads TGTGCCAGCAGCTTTGGACAGGGAAGAGGAAACACCATATATTTT.

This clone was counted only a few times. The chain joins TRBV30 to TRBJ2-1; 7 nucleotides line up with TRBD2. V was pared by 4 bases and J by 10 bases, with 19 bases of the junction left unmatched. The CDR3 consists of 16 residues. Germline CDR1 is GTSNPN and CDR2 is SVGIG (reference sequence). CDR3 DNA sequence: TGTGCCTGGACCAGGTTGGGCAGCGGGGCTGCTGGGGAGCAGTTCTTC. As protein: CAWTRLGSGAAGEQFF.

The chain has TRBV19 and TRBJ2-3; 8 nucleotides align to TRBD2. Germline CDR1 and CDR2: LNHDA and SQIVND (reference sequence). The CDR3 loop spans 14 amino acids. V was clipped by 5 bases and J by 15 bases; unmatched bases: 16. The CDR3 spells CASSPHEERGRFYF. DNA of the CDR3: TGTGCCAGTAGTCCCCACGAGGAGCGGGGGAGGTTTTATTTT.

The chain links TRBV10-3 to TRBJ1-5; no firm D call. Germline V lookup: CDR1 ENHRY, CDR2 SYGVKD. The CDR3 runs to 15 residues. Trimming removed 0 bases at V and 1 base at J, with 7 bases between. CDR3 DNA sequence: TGTGCCATCAGTGAGTCGGGCAGGAGCAATCAGCCCCAGCATTTT. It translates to CAISESGRSNQPQHF.

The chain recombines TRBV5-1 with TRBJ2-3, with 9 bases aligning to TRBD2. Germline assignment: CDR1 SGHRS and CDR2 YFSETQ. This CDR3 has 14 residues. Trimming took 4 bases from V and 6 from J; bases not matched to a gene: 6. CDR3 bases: TGCGCCAGCAGCGCGGGGGGGGCCGACGATACGCAGTATTTT. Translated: CASSAGGADDTQYF. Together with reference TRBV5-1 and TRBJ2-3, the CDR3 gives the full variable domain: KAGVTQTPRYLIKTRGQQVTLSCSPISGHRSVSWYQQTPGQGLQFLFEYFSETQRNKGNFPGRFSGRQFSNSRSEMNVSTLELGDSALYLCASSAGGADDTQYFGPGTRLTVL.

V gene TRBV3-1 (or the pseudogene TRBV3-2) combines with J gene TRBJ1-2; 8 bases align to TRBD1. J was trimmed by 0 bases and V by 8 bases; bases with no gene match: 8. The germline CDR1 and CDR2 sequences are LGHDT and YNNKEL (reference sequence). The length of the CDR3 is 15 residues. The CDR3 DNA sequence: TGTGCCAGCTCCGCAGGGACAGGAGCTAACTATGGCTACACCTTC. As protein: CASSAGTGANYGYTF.

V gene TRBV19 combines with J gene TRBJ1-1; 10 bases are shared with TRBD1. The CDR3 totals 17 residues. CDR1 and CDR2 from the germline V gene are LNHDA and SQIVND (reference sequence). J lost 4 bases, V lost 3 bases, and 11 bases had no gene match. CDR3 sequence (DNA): TGTGCCAGTAGTATGTGGGGGACAGGGGCCTTCGGCACTGAAGCTTTCTTT. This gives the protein CASSMWGTGAFGTEAFF.